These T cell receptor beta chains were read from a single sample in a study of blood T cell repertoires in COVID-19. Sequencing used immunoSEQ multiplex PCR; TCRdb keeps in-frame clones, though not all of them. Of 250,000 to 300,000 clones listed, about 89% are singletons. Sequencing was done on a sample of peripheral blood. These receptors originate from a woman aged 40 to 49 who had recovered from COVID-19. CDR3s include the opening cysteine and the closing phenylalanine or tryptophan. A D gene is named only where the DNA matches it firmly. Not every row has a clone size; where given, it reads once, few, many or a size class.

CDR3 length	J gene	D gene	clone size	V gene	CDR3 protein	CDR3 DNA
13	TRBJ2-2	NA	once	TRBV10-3	CAISWQATGELFF	TGTGCCATCAGTTGGCAGGCCACCGGGGAGCTGTTTTTT
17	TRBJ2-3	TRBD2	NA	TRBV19	CASSHETLAGVVDTQYF	TGTGCCAGTTCCCACGAGACTCTAGCGGGAGTAGTAGATACGCAGTATTTT
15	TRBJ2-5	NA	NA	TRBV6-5	CASSWAGLYQETQYF	TGTGCCAGCAGTTGGGCAGGGCTTTACCAAGAGACCCAGTACTTC
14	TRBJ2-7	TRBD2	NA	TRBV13	CASSPASGNYEQYF	TGTGCCAGCAGCCCGGCTAGCGGGAACTACGAGCAGTACTTC
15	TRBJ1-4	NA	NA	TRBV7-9	CASSLDQASNEKLFF	TGTGCCAGCAGCTTAGACCAGGCCTCTAATGAAAAACTGTTTTTT
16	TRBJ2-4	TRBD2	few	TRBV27	CASSSSGRAISNIQYF	TGTGCCAGCAGCTCTAGCGGGAGGGCCATATCGAACATTCAGTACTTC
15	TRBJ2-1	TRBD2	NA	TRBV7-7	CASSPGLADYNEQFF	TGTGCTAGCAGCCCCGGGCTAGCGGACTACAATGAGCAGTTCTTC
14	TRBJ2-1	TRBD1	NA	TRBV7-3	CASSPGQGDNEQFF	TGTGCCAGCAGCCCGGGACAGGGGGACAATGAGCAGTTCTTC
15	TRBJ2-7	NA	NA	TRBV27	CASSLSQGGLYEQYF	TGTGCCAGCAGTTTGTCCCAGGGAGGCCTTTACGAGCAGTACTTC
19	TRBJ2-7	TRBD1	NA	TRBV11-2	CASSLRTGGGSQVGYEQYF	TGTGCCAGCAGCTTAAGGACAGGGGGCGGGAGTCAGGTTGGTTACGAGCAGTACTTC
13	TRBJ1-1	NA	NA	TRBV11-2	CASSLDFTEEAFF	TGTGCCAGCAGCTTAGATTTCACTGAGGAAGCTTTCTTT
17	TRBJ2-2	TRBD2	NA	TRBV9	CASSVVNSGGNTGELFF	TGTGCCAGCAGCGTAGTGAATAGCGGGGGGAACACCGGGGAGCTGTTTTTT
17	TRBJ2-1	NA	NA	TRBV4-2	CASSPFFEGGRYNEQFF	TGTGCCAGCAGCCCATTTTTCGAGGGAGGTCGGTACAATGAGCAGTTCTTC
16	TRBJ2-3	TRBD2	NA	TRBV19	CASRQPSGDSTDTQYF	TGTGCCAGTAGACAACCAAGCGGGGATAGCACAGATACGCAGTATTTT
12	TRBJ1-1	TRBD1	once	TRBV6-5	CASSGQGTEAFF	TGTGCCAGCAGCGGACAGGGCACTGAAGCTTTCTTT
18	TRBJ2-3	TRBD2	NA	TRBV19	CASSIDSIKAGVADTQYF	TGTGCCAGTAGTATAGATTCGATTAAGGCGGGAGTTGCAGATACGCAGTATTTT
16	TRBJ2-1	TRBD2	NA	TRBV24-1	CATSDFSGSGVHEQFF	TGTGCCACCAGTGATTTTAGCGGGAGTGGTGTCCATGAGCAGTTCTTC
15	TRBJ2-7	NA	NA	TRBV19	CASRLKDSFSYEQYF	TGTGCCAGCAGACTAAAGGACAGCTTCTCCTACGAGCAGTACTTC
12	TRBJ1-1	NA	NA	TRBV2	CASKPQGTEAFF	TGTGCCAGCAAGCCTCAGGGCACTGAAGCTTTCTTT
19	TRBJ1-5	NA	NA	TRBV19	CASSIDSRGREYSNQPQHF	TGTGCCAGTAGTATAGATAGTCGGGGGAGAGAATATAGCAATCAGCCCCAGCATTTT
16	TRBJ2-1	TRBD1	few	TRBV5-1	CASSLARQGLYNEQFF	TGCGCCAGCAGCTTGGCCAGACAGGGGCTGTACAATGAGCAGTTCTTC
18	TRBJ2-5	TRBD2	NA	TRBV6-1	CASSETGTSGMFQETQYF	TGTGCCAGCAGTGAAACCGGGACTAGCGGGATGTTTCAAGAGACCCAGTACTTC
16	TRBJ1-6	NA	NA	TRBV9	CASSVGGGSYNSPLHF	TGTGCCAGCAGCGTAGGGGGGGGGTCCTATAATTCACCCCTCCACTTT
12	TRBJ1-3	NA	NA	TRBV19	CASSTTGNTIYF	TGTGCCAGTAGTACTACTGGAAACACCATATATTTT
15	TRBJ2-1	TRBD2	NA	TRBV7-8	CASSPSGRAFNEQFF	TGTGCCAGCAGCCCCAGCGGGAGGGCCTTCAATGAGCAGTTCTTC
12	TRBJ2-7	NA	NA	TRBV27	CASSSRGYEQYF	TGTGCCAGCAGTTCACGGGGTTACGAGCAGTACTTC
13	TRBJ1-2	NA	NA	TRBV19	CASSNAGGYGYTF	TGTGCCAGTAGTAATGCAGGAGGCTATGGCTACACCTTC